This TCR beta chain was identified in a study of cytomegalovirus exposure and HLA in healthy donors. The PCR was carried out with 60 Vbeta primers and 13 Jbeta primers. Profiled with immunoSEQ multiplex PCR; TCRdb holds only in-frame clones, not every one. In the table there are roughly 110,000 clones, more than 65% of which are singletons. Sample: PBMCs. The TCR was taken from a woman aged 25 to 39 in good health and CMV-seronegative.

The CDR3 DNA reads as TGTGCCAGCAGTACTCAGGGGTTCAACACTGAAGCTTTCTTT. Its protein product is CASSTQGFNTEAFF. The rearrangement uses TRBV6-6 and TRBJ1-1, with D perhaps matching TRBD1 (6 bases). The CDR3 has 14 residues. Germline V gene sequence: CDR1 MNHNY, CDR2 SVGAGI (reference sequence). Trimming removed 5 bases at V and 2 bases at J, with 12 bases between.